This is a list of T cell receptor beta chains from one sample in a study of spatial heterogeneity in lung cancer. Via MiXCR, TCRdb re-called the 5' RACE reads, giving one row per CDR3 protein. The table records some 800 distinct CDR3 sequences, over 15% of them present only once. Sequenced here: lung tumor tissue, sampled at surgery. The receptors shown here come from a female donor with early-stage non-small cell lung cancer. Each CDR3 is given with its conserved first and last residue. D genes are given only for firm matches. Some rows mark clone size as missing; the rest say once, few, many or name a class of expanded clone.

TRBJ2-2 large TRBV27 TRBD1 CASSHRGLTGELFF TGTGCCAGCAGTCACAGGGGGCTCACCGGGGAGCTGTTTTTT
TRBJ2-5 few TRBV4-1 NA CASSQGESGETQYF TGCGCCAGCAGCCAAGGGGAGAGCGGGGAGACCCAGTACTTC
TRBJ1-1 few TRBV13 NA CASSFLGRMNTEAFF TGTGCCAGCAGCTTCTTGGGGCGGATGAACACTGAAGCTTTCTTT
TRBJ2-1 medium-sized TRBV4-2 TRBD2 CASSQDLSGVPPSYNEQFF TGTGCCAGCAGCCAAGATTTAAGCGGGGTACCCCCCTCCTACAATGAGCAGTTCTTC
TRBJ1-1 few TRBV5-6 TRBD1 CASSPWDRADTEAFF TGTGCCAGCAGCCCATGGGACAGGGCGGACACTGAAGCTTTCTTT
TRBJ2-7 NA TRBV27 TRBD1 CASSPTWTGSAEQYF TGTGCCAGCAGTCCGACCTGGACAGGGAGTGCCGAGCAGTACTTC
TRBJ1-1 large TRBV20-1 NA CSATGDQTEAFF TGCAGTGCGACCGGGGACCAAACTGAAGCTTTCTTT
TRBJ1-6 few TRBV4-3 NA CASSQDLYNSPLHF TGCGCCAGCAGCCAAGACCTATATAATTCACCCCTCCACTTT
TRBJ2-3 few TRBV28 NA CASTTTDTQYF TGTGCCAGCACAACTACAGATACGCAGTATTTT
TRBJ2-3 few TRBV11-2 TRBD2 CASTPLAAGADTQYF TGTGCCAGCACCCCACTAGCGGCGGGCGCAGATACGCAGTATTTT
TRBJ2-5 few TRBV11-2 NA CASSLAPLETQYF TGTGCCAGCAGCTTAGCGCCTCTCGAGACCCAGTACTTC